The 32 T cell receptor beta chains below all came from one sample that was sequenced in a study of T cell repertoires in cytomegalovirus infection. TCRdb redid the calling of the reads with MiXCR, one entry per CDR3 protein. This table holds tens of thousands of distinct CDR3 sequences, around a fifth found once. Their antigen targets remain unknown. Sequencing used CD8+ T cells from cultured PBMCs, obtained from culture after CMV antigen stimulation. The source is a human donor in good health (CMV status not recorded). Some clones in this sample may be carry-over from other donors' samples.

V is TRBV7-6 and J is TRBJ2-7, with D perhaps assigned TRBD1 or TRBD2 (5 bases each). The CDR3 contains 15 residues. Germline CDR1 SGHVS, CDR2 FNYEAQ. V was shortened by 2 bases and J by 5 bases, with 16 bases between the two germline ends. The CDR3 DNA sequence: TGTGCCAGCAGCTTATCGGGACCGTTGTACGACGAGCAGTACTTC. It encodes CASSLSGPLYDEQYF.

The rearrangement joins TRBV7-3 to TRBJ1-1; TRBD1 matches 7 bases. Looked up from germline, CDR1 is SGHTA and CDR2 is FQGTGA. V dropped 4 bases and J dropped 0; count of bases not matched to a gene: 11. The CDR3 extends over 17 amino acids. This CDR3 is CASSSQILTGLNTEAFF. The CDR3 DNA reads as TGTGCCAGCAGCTCGCAGATACTGACAGGGTTGAACACTGAAGCTTTCTTT.

This chain links TRBV7-6 with TRBJ2-3; 7 bases align to TRBD1. Germline CDR1 is SGHVS and CDR2 is FNYEAQ. This CDR3 has 17 amino acids. The V and J ends lost 5 bases and 0 bases, in that order; junction bases with no gene match: 11. CDR3 nucleotide sequence: TGTGCCAGCAGCCTCCTGGGGACAGAGACTAGCACAGATACGCAGTATTTT. It codes for CASSLLGTETSTDTQYF.

V and J are TRBV7-3 and TRBJ1-2; TRBD1 is a possible D gene (6 bases). The germline V and J ends were trimmed by 1 base and 0 bases, with 9 bases remaining between them. This CDR3 spans 15 amino acids. CDR1 SGHTA and CDR2 FQGTGA come from the germline V gene. CDR3 region: CASSLRQAANYGYTF. DNA for the CDR3: TGTGCCAGCAGCTTAAGACAGGCCGCTAACTATGGCTACACCTTC. The entire variable domain, with the rest obtained from reference TRBV7-3 and TRBJ1-2, is as follows: GAGVSQTPSNKVTEKGKYVELRCDPISGHTALYWYRQSLGQGPEFLIYFQGTGAADDSGLPNDRFFAVRPEGSVSTLKIQRTERGDSAVYLCASSLRQAANYGYTFGSGTRLTVV.

This clonotype was counted between two and nine times. V gene TRBV7-8 combines with J gene TRBJ2-1; a weak D match, TRBD2 (6 bases). V lost 2 bases, J lost 6 bases, and 14 bases lay in between. This CDR3 comprises 15 residues. Germline V lookup: CDR1 SGHVS, CDR2 FQNEAQ. CDR3 sequence reads: CASSLPREASNEQFF. CDR3 nucleotides: TGTGCCAGCAGCTTACCAAGGGAGGCTAGCAATGAGCAGTTCTTC. Complete variable domain (other parts from reference TRBV7-8 and TRBJ2-1): GAGVSQSPRYKVAKRGQDVALRCDPISGHVSLFWYQQALGQGPEFLTYFQNEAQLDKSGLPSDRFFAERPEGSVSTLKIQRTQQEDSAVYLCASSLPREASNEQFFGPGTRLTVL.

The V and J genes are TRBV7-2 and TRBJ2-2; D remains ambiguous. Trimming cost V 1 base and J 7 bases, with 7 bases left between them. This CDR3 has 13 residues. CDR1 SGHTA and CDR2 FQGNSA come from the germline V gene. CDR3 protein: CASSLGVDGELFF. In nucleotides, the CDR3 is TGTGCCAGCAGCTTAGGCGTTGACGGGGAGCTGTTTTTT.

This clonotype appeared a few times. The chain links TRBV27 to TRBJ2-2; 10 nucleotides agree with TRBD2. The CDR3 runs 14 residues. CDR1 is MNHEY, CDR2 SMNVEV, per germline (reference sequence). V was clipped by 4 bases and J by 6 bases; unmatched bases: 2. DNA of the CDR3: TGTGCCAGCAGTTCCGGACTAGCGGCCGGGGAGCTGTTTTTT. The encoded protein is CASSSGLAAGELFF.

The chain joins TRBV7-8 to TRBJ2-1; D is unclear. The CDR3 totals 15 residues. CDR1 is SGHVS and CDR2 is FQNEAQ in the germline V gene. V shed 5 bases and J shed 3 bases, with 14 bases lying between them. Written as DNA, the CDR3 is TGTGCCAGCAGCGTGGCGGACGCCCTCTACAATGAGCAGTTCTTC. It specifies CASSVADALYNEQFF.

This clonotype showed up many times. The chain couples TRBV28 to TRBJ1-1; 8 bases fit TRBD1. Germline trimming cut 6 bases from V and 4 bases from J; bases unmatched to any gene: 4. This CDR3 region has 13 residues. Germline V gene lookup returns CDR1 MDHEN and CDR2 SYDVKM. The CDR3 sequence is CASRTTGGTEAFF. The DNA for the CDR3 is TGTGCCAGCAGAACCACAGGGGGCACTGAAGCTTTCTTT.

J is TRBJ1-5 and V is TRBV20-1; 11 bases are a match to TRBD1. V shed 0 bases and J 0 bases; nucleotides not matched to a gene: 4. This CDR3 comprises 17 residues. Looked up from germline, CDR1 is DFQATT and CDR2 is SNEGSKA (reference sequence). The CDR3: CSAREDRGPYSNQPQHF. The DNA of the CDR3 is TGCAGTGCTAGAGAGGACAGGGGGCCTTATAGCAATCAGCCCCAGCATTTT.

The chain has TRBV4-1 and TRBJ2-2, with D perhaps TRBD1 (5 bases). V lost 3 bases and J 6 bases, leaving 5 bases between the germline ends. The CDR3 is made up of 12 amino acids. The V gene's germline CDR1 is MGHRA and CDR2 YSYEKL. The CDR3 spells CASSHRAGELFF. As DNA, the CDR3 is TGCGCCAGCAGCCACAGGGCCGGGGAGCTGTTTTTT.

This chain joins TRBV20-1 and TRBJ2-2, with 9 bases identical to TRBD1. The germline gives CDR1 DFQATT, CDR2 SNEGSKA (reference sequence). This CDR3 has 13 residues. V shed 6 bases, J shed 6 bases, and the junction held 5 bases outside the gene matches. Here the CDR3 reads CSATRQGAGELFF. In DNA form, the CDR3 reads TGCAGTGCGACCCGACAGGGGGCCGGGGAGCTGTTTTTT.

This clonotype was recorded a few times. The chain couples TRBV7-9 to TRBJ2-2, with 9 bases that match TRBD1. This CDR3 comprises 16 residues. Germline trimming cut 5 bases from V and 3 bases from J; bases unmatched to any gene: 7. CDR1 SEHNR and CDR2 FQNEAQ come from the germline V gene (reference sequence). DNA for the CDR3: TGTGCCAGCAGCCATTCCGGGACAGGGCACACCGGGGAGCTGTTTTTT. It is translated as CASSHSGTGHTGELFF.

This clonotype was detected a few times. The V and J genes are TRBV7-2 and TRBJ2-5; 9 positions match TRBD2. The trim removed 1 base at V and 1 base at J, leaving 10 bases unmatched. This CDR3 comprises 18 residues. CDR1 is SGHTA, CDR2 FQGNSA, per germline. The CDR3 DNA reads as TGTGCCAGCAGCTTAGGGGTTGGGCTAGCGGGGCCCCAAGAGACCCAGTACTTC. Protein: CASSLGVGLAGPQETQYF.

This sequence joins TRBV6-6 and TRBJ2-6; D call uncertain. The ends were cut back, 2 bases at V and 0 bases at J, with 5 bases in the middle. Germline V gene sequence: CDR1 MNHNY, CDR2 SVGAGI (reference sequence). The CDR3 is made up of 15 amino acids. The DNA of the CDR3 is TGTGCCAGCAGTTACGACAACTCTGGGGCCAACGTCCTGACTTTC. Its protein product is CASSYDNSGANVLTF.

This clonotype was seen a handful of times. The J gene is TRBJ1-5, the V gene TRBV27, with 8 positions matching TRBD1. CDR1 and CDR2 from the germline V gene are MNHEY and SMNVEV (reference sequence). The CDR3 loop spans 15 amino acids. Losses at the gene ends were 4 bases for V and 7 bases for J; bases not matched to a gene: 9. Written as DNA, the CDR3 is TGTGCCAGCAGTTCCGACTGGACAGGGTGGCAGCCCCAGCATTTT. It specifies CASSSDWTGWQPQHF.

The chain combines TRBV7-9 with TRBJ2-4; no definite D call. The CDR3 is 14 residues long. Trimming took off 4 bases at V and 0 bases at J, with 7 bases between the two ends. Germline lookup yields CDR1 SEHNR and CDR2 FQNEAQ (reference sequence). The CDR3 region is CASSSYEAKNIQYF. CDR3 in DNA: TGTGCCAGCAGCTCCTATGAAGCCAAAAACATTCAGTACTTC.

This clonotype was recorded a few times. The CDR3 DNA reads TGTGCCAGCAGAAGCTCCAGGGAAAACTATGGCTACACCTTC. Translated, it gives CASRSSRENYGYTF. J is TRBJ1-2 and V is TRBV12-3 or TRBV12-4, with D tentatively TRBD1 (5 bases). V was clipped by 6 bases and J by 2 bases, with 13 bases between them. The CDR3 runs 14 residues.

The sample holds a few counts of this clonotype. The chain joins TRBV4-1 to TRBJ1-5; TRBD1 might be the D (5 bases). Germline CDR1 MGHRA, CDR2 YSYEKL. This CDR3 is 14 amino acids long. Trimming cost V 0 bases and J 3 bases, with 6 bases left between them. CDR3 sequence reads: CASSQEDNNQPQHF. The CDR3, as DNA: TGCGCCAGCAGCCAAGAGGACAACAATCAGCCCCAGCATTTT.

The V call is TRBV4-2, the J call TRBJ1-3; D is unclear. Trimming removed 4 bases from V and 0 bases from J, with 16 bases in between. Germline CDR1 LGHNA, CDR2 YNFKEQ. The CDR3 consists of 17 residues. The CDR3 is CASSREEAEFSGNTIYF. As DNA, the CDR3 is TGTGCCAGCAGCCGAGAAGAGGCGGAATTCTCTGGAAACACCATATATTTT.

V and J are TRBV29-1 and TRBJ2-5, with a tentative D call TRBD1 (6 bases). Germline V gives CDR1 SQVTM, CDR2 ANQGSEA. V lost 1 base, J lost 5 bases, and 26 bases lay in between. The CDR3 consists of 18 residues. The CDR3 loop reads CSVEGVPGQTSWRETQYF. The DNA of the CDR3 is TGCAGCGTTGAAGGGGTTCCCGGACAGACCTCTTGGCGGGAGACCCAGTACTTC. Supplemented by reference TRBV29-1 and TRBJ2-5, the full variable domain reads SAVISQKPSRDICQRGTSLTIQCQVDSQVTMMFWYRQQPGQSLTLIATANQGSEATYESGFVIDKFPISRPNLTFSTLTVSNMSPEDSSIYLCSVEGVPGQTSWRETQYFGPGTRLLVL.

A few counts support this clonotype. The chain combines TRBV7-2 with TRBJ1-1; TRBD1 might be the D (6 bases). In germline, CDR1 is SGHTA, CDR2 FQGNSA. Trimming cost V 4 bases and J 3 bases, with 15 bases left between them. CDR3 size: 15 residues. This CDR3 reads CASSSGTSRHTEAFF. The CDR3 coding sequence is TGTGCCAGCAGCTCCGGGACATCAAGGCACACTGAAGCTTTCTTT.

This clonotype has just a few counts. The chain joins TRBV7-9 to TRBJ2-7; 7 bases line up with TRBD1. V was clipped by 4 bases and J by 4 bases; unmatched bases: 10. The CDR3 runs 15 residues. The germline gives CDR1 SEHNR, CDR2 FQNEAQ (reference sequence). The CDR3 DNA reads as TGTGCCAGCAGCTACTCCCTAGGGGGCCATTACGAGCAGTACTTC. Its translation is CASSYSLGGHYEQYF. Based on the CDR3 plus reference TRBV7-9 and TRBJ2-7, the full variable domain is DTGVSQNPRHKITKRGQNVTFRCDPISEHNRLYWYRQTLGQGPEFLTYFQNEAQLEKSRLLSDRFSAERPKGSFSTLEIQRTEQGDSAMYLCASSYSLGGHYEQYFGPGTRLTVT.

The chain has TRBV30 and TRBJ2-7; 9 nucleotides line up with TRBD2. The germline V gene has CDR1 GTSNPN and CDR2 SVGIG (reference sequence). There are 18 residues in the CDR3. V shed 8 bases, J shed 1 base, and the junction held 21 bases outside the gene matches. Here the CDR3 reads CAGLALLAGPRGSYEQYF. CDR3 nucleotides: TGTGCCGGATTAGCTTTACTAGCGGGTCCCCGAGGGTCCTACGAGCAGTACTTC.

This clonotype has a handful of counts. The J gene is TRBJ1-2, the V gene TRBV19, with D perhaps matching TRBD1 (6 bases). The CDR3 totals 13 residues. Trimming stripped 9 bases from V and 3 bases from J, with 14 bases between. CDR1 is LNHDA, CDR2 SQIVND, per germline (reference sequence). The CDR3 is CASLNREDYGYTF. The CDR3 nucleotides read TGTGCCAGCCTAAACAGGGAGGACTATGGCTACACCTTC.

The chain combines TRBV28 with TRBJ2-1; possibly TRBD2 for D (6 bases). Germline CDR1 is MDHEN and CDR2 is SYDVKM. Trimming shortened V by 7 bases and J by 1 base, and 11 bases separated the two germline ends. This CDR3 is 14 amino acids long. As DNA, the CDR3 is TGTGCCAGCACCGTGACTAGTTCCTACAATGAGCAGTTCTTC. Its translation: CASTVTSSYNEQFF. Based on the CDR3 plus reference TRBV28 and TRBJ2-1, the full variable domain is DVKVTQSSRYLVKRTGEKVFLECVQDMDHENMFWYRQDPGLGLRLIYFSYDVKMKEKGDIPEGYSVSREKKERFSLILESASTNQTSMYLCASTVTSSYNEQFFGPGTRLTVL.

The rearrangement uses TRBV6-2 or TRBV6-3 and TRBJ2-1; 12 positions match TRBD1. V was clipped by 0 bases and J by 0 bases; unmatched bases: 6. Germline V gene lookup returns CDR1 MNHEY and CDR2 SVGEGT. The CDR3 covers 19 residues. CDR3 in DNA: TGTGCCAGCAGTTACTCCGGGACAGGGGGCCCCAGCTCCTACAATGAGCAGTTCTTC. It is translated as CASSYSGTGGPSSYNEQFF.

A few counts support this clonotype. The chain has TRBV28 and TRBJ1-1; unclear D gene. The CDR3 covers 14 residues. Trimming pared 3 bases from V and 0 bases from J, leaving 8 bases between. Germline V gives CDR1 MDHEN, CDR2 SYDVKM. The CDR3 reads CASSFRLMNTEAFF. DNA of the CDR3: TGTGCCAGCAGTTTCCGGCTTATGAACACTGAAGCTTTCTTT. Full variable domain (missing parts from reference TRBV28 and TRBJ1-1): DVKVTQSSRYLVKRTGEKVFLECVQDMDHENMFWYRQDPGLGLRLIYFSYDVKMKEKGDIPEGYSVSREKKERFSLILESASTNQTSMYLCASSFRLMNTEAFFGQGTRLTVV.

In its sample, this clonotype was seen a few times. The chain uses TRBV20-1 and TRBJ1-5, with D unclear. Germline lookup yields CDR1 DFQATT and CDR2 SNEGSKA (reference sequence). CDR3 size: 12 residues. V lost 2 bases and J lost 5, with 7 bases in between. CDR3 residues: CSARQYHQPQHF. In DNA, the CDR3 is TGCAGTGCTAGACAGTACCATCAGCCCCAGCATTTT.

This clonotype was seen a few times. The J gene is TRBJ2-1, the V gene TRBV4-1; possibly TRBD2 for D (5 bases). V gave up 1 base and J gave up 5 bases, with 9 bases separating them. CDR1 and CDR2 (germline): MGHRA, YSYEKL. CDR3 length: 14 residues. CDR3: CASSQVERNNEQFF. The CDR3 coding sequence is TGCGCCAGCAGCCAAGTTGAGCGGAACAATGAGCAGTTCTTC.

There are a few counts of this clonotype. This chain links TRBV6-1 with TRBJ2-3; TRBD2 matches at 9 bases. The junction had 7 bases not matched to a gene; V was cut back by 7 bases and J by 2 bases. The CDR3 length is 15 residues. Germline CDR1 and CDR2: MNHNS and SASEGT. CDR3 region: CASTPTSGNTDTQYF. In DNA form, the CDR3 reads TGTGCCAGCACCCCGACTAGCGGCAACACAGATACGCAGTATTTT.

The chain couples TRBV7-9 to TRBJ1-1; D call uncertain. The ends were cut back, 4 bases at V and 1 base at J, with 10 bases in the middle. CDR1 and CDR2 (germline): SEHNR, FQNEAQ (reference sequence). The CDR3 is 14 residues long. The CDR3 sequence is CASSSSSANTEAFF. In DNA, the CDR3 is TGTGCCAGCAGCTCCAGTTCAGCGAACACTGAAGCTTTCTTT.